Listed below are T cell receptor beta chains from one sample, sequenced in a study of T cell responses to AZD1222 COVID-19 vaccine. Assay: immunoSEQ multiplex PCR; the TCRdb copy retains only in-frame clones and omits some. The sample carries about 150,000 clones, about 92% recorded once. The starting material was peripheral blood, obtained 28 days after the second AZD1222 dose. All receptors derive from an adult who received the AZD1222 COVID-19 vaccine. CDR3s include the opening cysteine and the closing phenylalanine or tryptophan. A D gene is named only where the DNA matches it firmly. Clone size is shown for a subset of rows, as once, few, many or a class of expanded clone.

NA,TRBV28,NA,TRBJ2-7,TGTGCCAGCAGTTACTCGCGGTACGAGCAGTACTTC,CASSYSRYEQYF
NA,TRBV19,NA,TRBJ1-1,TGTGCCAGTAGTATTGATTCAGGGCTGAACACTGAAGCTTTCTTT,CASSIDSGLNTEAFF
NA,TRBV10-3,NA,TRBJ1-1,TGTGCCATCAGTGGACCGAACACTGAAGCTTTCTTT,CAISGPNTEAFF
NA,TRBV10-2,NA,TRBJ2-5,TGCGCCAGCAGTGAGACAAAACAAGAGACCCAGTACTTC,CASSETKQETQYF
NA,TRBV6-5,NA,TRBJ2-7,TGTGCCAGCAGTTCCGGCTATCGTTACGAGCAGTACTTC,CASSSGYRYEQYF
TRBD1,TRBV10-3,NA,TRBJ1-4,TGTGCCATCAGTGAACTCGGACAGGGGGCGAACCAACTGTTTTTT,CAISELGQGANQLFF
NA,TRBV7-9,NA,TRBJ1-5,TGTGCCAGCAGCCCTTTATCTGGCAATCAGCCCCAGCATTTT,CASSPLSGNQPQHF
TRBD1,TRBV18,NA,TRBJ2-1,TGTGCCAGCTCATCGGGACAGAGATACAATGAGCAGTTCTTC,CASSSGQRYNEQFF
NA,TRBV20-1,NA,TRBJ2-7,TGCAGTGCTAGTGCTCCAGGGCACTCCTACGAGCAGTACTTC,CSASAPGHSYEQYF
TRBD1,TRBV7-3,NA,TRBJ2-2,TGTGCCAGCAGGGAGGACAGGGGTACCGGGGAGCTGTTTTTT,CASREDRGTGELFF
NA,TRBV27,NA,TRBJ2-1,TGTGCCAGCAGTTTATGGGGGAACTCCTACAATGAGCAGTTCTTC,CASSLWGNSYNEQFF
TRBD1,TRBV9,NA,TRBJ2-3,TGTGCCAGCAGCGTCAGGGGGCTAGAGACAGATACGCAGTATTTT,CASSVRGLETDTQYF
NA,TRBV7-2,NA,TRBJ1-1,TGTGCCAGCAGCTTAGAAGGGGCGCGGACTGAAGCTTTCTTT,CASSLEGARTEAFF
TRBD2,TRBV5-4,NA,TRBJ2-1,TGTGCCAGCAGCAAGAGAAGCGGGAGGGCCGGGGATGAGCAGTTCTTC,CASSKRSGRAGDEQFF
NA,TRBV6-2/TRBV6-3,NA,TRBJ2-1,TGTGCCAGCAGTGACCATAGCGAGCAGCGTGGTGAGCAGTTCTTC,CASSDHSEQRGEQFF
NA,TRBV14,NA,TRBJ1-2,TGTGCCAGCAGCCAAGACCTAGGACGGAATAACTATGGCTACACCTTC,CASSQDLGRNNYGYTF
TRBD1,TRBV6-2/TRBV6-3,NA,TRBJ2-2,TGTGCCAGCAGTTACTCTCAGGGGGCTCGGACCGGGGAGCTGTTTTTT,CASSYSQGARTGELFF
NA,TRBV15,few,TRBJ1-2,TGTGCCACCAGCAGATCGACAGGAGCTCGGTACGGCTACACCTTC,CATSRSTGARYGYTF
NA,TRBV7-2,NA,TRBJ2-5,TGTGCCAGCAGCTTCAAGGGGGGACAGGAGACCCAGTACTTC,CASSFKGGQETQYF
NA,TRBV19,NA,TRBJ1-5,TGTGCCAGTAGTTTTGGGACGGAATCCTTACGGCAGCCCCAGCATTTT,CASSFGTESLRQPQHF
NA,TRBV29-1,NA,TRBJ1-2,TGCAGCGTTGAAGGAGGGGACTATGGCTACACCTTC,CSVEGGDYGYTF
NA,TRBV28,NA,TRBJ2-4,TGTGCCAGCAGGGGGGGAGCTTCTGTAGCCAAAAACATTCAGTACTTC,CASRGGASVAKNIQYF
NA,TRBV7-2,NA,TRBJ1-5,TGTGCCAGCAGCTTACCCGGCAGGGTGTCGCCCCAGCATTTT,CASSLPGRVSPQHF
NA,TRBV28,NA,TRBJ1-3,TGTGCCAGCAGTTTATCGGCGACCGGATCCCTTGGAAACACCATATATTTT,CASSLSATGSLGNTIYF
TRBD1,TRBV5-4,NA,TRBJ1-1,TGTGCCAGCAGCTTACAGGGGGCGGTCAACACTGAAGCTTTCTTT,CASSLQGAVNTEAFF
NA,TRBV6-5,once,TRBJ1-2,TGTGCCAGCAAGGCAGGGAACTATGGCTACACCTTC,CASKAGNYGYTF
NA,TRBV7-9,NA,TRBJ1-2,TGTGCCAGCAGCCCAACGGGCAGGGAGGGCTATGGCTACACCTTC,CASSPTGREGYGYTF
NA,TRBV27,NA,TRBJ1-1,TGTGCCAGCAGTTTCGGGCAGCTGAACACTGAAGCTTTCTTT,CASSFGQLNTEAFF
NA,TRBV4-3,once,TRBJ2-3,TGCGCCAGCAGCCAAGATGCGGGCGGACGGAGCACAGATACGCAGTATTTT,CASSQDAGGRSTDTQYF
TRBD2,TRBV27,NA,TRBJ2-1,TGTGCCACCACCTTCGGACTAGCGGGAGACAATGAGCAGTTCTTC,CATTFGLAGDNEQFF
TRBD1,TRBV7-6,NA,TRBJ2-7,TGTGCCAGCAGCTTAGGACAGGGGACACACAATATCTACGAGCAGTACTTC,CASSLGQGTHNIYEQYF
NA,TRBV5-1,NA,TRBJ2-7,TGCGCCAGCAGCCCCCTACACGGGGAGCAGTACTTC,CASSPLHGEQYF
TRBD1,TRBV5-4,once,TRBJ1-1,TGTGCCAGCAGCTTGCGCCGGGACAGCAACACTGAAGCTTTCTTT,CASSLRRDSNTEAFF
TRBD1,TRBV18,NA,TRBJ2-3,TGTGCCAGCTCACGTTCCGGGACAGGCCTAACAGATACGCAGTATTTT,CASSRSGTGLTDTQYF
TRBD1,TRBV10-2,NA,TRBJ2-7,TGCGCCAGCAGTCGACAGGGGCGCAGCCGGGGACGAAGTTCCGAGCAGTACTTC,CASSRQGRSRGRSSEQYF
TRBD1,TRBV3-1/TRBV3-2,once,TRBJ1-2,TGTGCCAGCAGCCCGCGGACAGGGCCCTATGGCTACACCTTC,CASSPRTGPYGYTF
NA,TRBV15,NA,TRBJ1-2,TGTGCCACCAGCAGAGAAGGACCCCAGGGGGGCTACACCTTC,CATSREGPQGGYTF
TRBD1,TRBV28,NA,TRBJ1-5,TGTGCCAGCAGTTCCCCCCCAGGGGGGTCCTTTAGCAATCAGCCCCAGCATTTT,CASSSPPGGSFSNQPQHF
NA,TRBV11-3,NA,TRBJ2-6,TGTGCCACCGCGGCGCAGGGCTTCTCTGGGGCCAACGTCCTGACTTTC,CATAAQGFSGANVLTF
NA,TRBV3-1/TRBV3-2,NA,TRBJ1-2,TGTGCCAGCAGCCCGGGACTCAGGGGCTACACCTTC,CASSPGLRGYTF
NA,TRBV7-2,few,TRBJ2-2,TGTGCCAGCAGCTTAGCGGGAGGTGACACCGGGGAGCTGTTTTTT,CASSLAGGDTGELFF